Shown below are 3 T cell receptor beta chains from a single sample sequenced in a study of post-analysis software for immune sequencing data (dated by TCRdb to between 2014 and 2017). Antigen specificity for these receptors is unknown. Receptor libraries were prepared by PCR. The run used an Illumina HiSeq 2500. To reduce PCR and sequencing biases, unique molecular identifiers were built into the TCR beta cDNA libraries. The public reads were quality trimmed at Q25 with fastp and then assembled into clones with MiXCR by TCRdb, keeping productive beta chains. Under each unique CDR3 protein, matching rows form one entry showing the most common genes and DNA. Across this sample there are roughly 400,000 distinct CDR3 sequences, with 39% seen only once. The ten biggest clones cover around 8% of the sample. What the research found in general, with its limitations: Several TRBV segments, including TRBV5-6, TRBV5-1 and TRBV20-1, were significantly more frequent in patients than controls.

The sample was blood. These receptors all stem from a girl aged 2 to 9 with multiple sclerosis.

This sequence joins TRBV5-1 and TRBJ1-6, with D maybe TRBD1 (6 bases). The V and J ends lost 2 bases and 7 bases respectively, with 19 bases between them. Germline CDR1 and CDR2: SGHRS and YFSETQ. The CDR3 spans 17 residues. The CDR3 DNA is TGCGCCAGCAGCTTCTCAATACAGGGACTTGGAAATTCACCCCTCCACTTT. This encodes CASSFSIQGLGNSPLHF.

This chain uses TRBV6-1 with TRBJ2-1; 9 bases match TRBD1. This CDR3 has 19 amino acids. Germline loops: CDR1 MNHNS, CDR2 SASEGT. Losses at the gene ends were 3 bases for V and 9 bases for J; bases not matched to a gene: 21. In DNA form, the CDR3 reads TGTGCCAGCAGTGAGGACAGGGGCTGGGCGTTAGGCGTAGTGCCTGAGCAGTTCTTC. This translates into CASSEDRGWALGVVPEQFF.

The chain joins TRBV4-3 to TRBJ2-1; 7 bases line up with TRBD2. Unmatched junction bases numbered 7, after V lost 0 bases and J lost 11 bases. This CDR3 region has 14 residues. Germline V gene data show CDR1 as LGHNA and CDR2 as YSLEER. The CDR3 reads CASSQDRGGDQQFF. The CDR3 region has the DNA TGCGCCAGCAGCCAAGATCGGGGAGGGGATCAGCAGTTCTTC.